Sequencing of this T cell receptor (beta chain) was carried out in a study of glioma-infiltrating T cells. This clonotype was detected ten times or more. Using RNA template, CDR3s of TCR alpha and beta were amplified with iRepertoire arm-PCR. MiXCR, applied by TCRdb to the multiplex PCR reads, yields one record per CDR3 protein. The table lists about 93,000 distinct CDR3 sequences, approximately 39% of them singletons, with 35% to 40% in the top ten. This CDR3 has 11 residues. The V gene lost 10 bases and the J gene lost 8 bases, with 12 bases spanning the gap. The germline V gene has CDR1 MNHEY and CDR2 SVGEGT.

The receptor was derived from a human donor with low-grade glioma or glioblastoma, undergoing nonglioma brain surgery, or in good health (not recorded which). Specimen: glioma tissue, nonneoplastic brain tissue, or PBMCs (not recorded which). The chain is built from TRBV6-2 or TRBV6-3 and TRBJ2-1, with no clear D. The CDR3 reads CATGSGYEQFF. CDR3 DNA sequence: TGTGCCACCGGGTCGGGTTATGAGCAGTTCTTC.